Reported below is one T cell receptor (beta chain). The clone's antigen remains unknown. The sequenced fragment ends 3 residues before the CDR3 boundary, so the rest is inferred from the germline J gene. The cysteine opens and the phenylalanine closes a CDR3 of 16 amino acids. Sequencing covers 39 bases of the CDR3, shown here with the frame starting at base 1. Clipping removes 5 bases from V and 3 bases from J, with 6 as the unmatched junction base count. From the germline V gene, CDR1 is SNHLY and CDR2 is FYNNEI. This specimen belongs to a study of T cells in women clearing cervical HPV infection (dated by TCRdb to 2016 to 2019). Regarding the study in general: Cases were about two dozen women with histologically confirmed HPV16-related CIN3 or worse, including 2 invasive cancers. Case blood was taken at the visit when the lesion was first identified, whereas control blood was taken when infection was no longer detected. Because only a few women had HLA typing data, the possibility that HLA type acted as a confounder could not be ruled out. Cases had a median age of 34 years and controls had a median age of 38, with no significant differences in baseline characteristics. The roughly 25 controls were women who cleared a single incident HPV16 infection within 12 months without developing precancer or cancer. For cases, a median interval of about 150 days, with an interquartile range of 90 to 200 days, was observed between lesion detection and blood sampling. In the parent cohort, some 11,000 women aged 18 or older were enrolled in Guanacaste, Costa Rica, during about 1992 to 1994 and then followed for approximately seven years. Cases were matched to controls by age within five years and by the year the sample was collected. The exploratory proof-of-principle case-control study was nested within the Guanacaste HPV Natural History Study in Costa Rica and compared TCR repertoires across cervical HPV16 outcomes. As quality controls, five blinded duplicates were added to each group, bringing the total to about 60 samples made up of roughly 50 participants and some 10 replicates.

Findings and caveats that apply to the study as a whole: Because T-cell numbers per sample were unknown, differences in richness could reflect varying T-cell content rather than repertoire biology. CIN3+ cases had significantly higher TCR repertoire richness than controls across sequencing depths, but evenness did not differ between the groups. TRBV6-7 relative abundance was lower in cases than in controls (about 0.099% versus 0.16%; Bonferroni P = 0.0008). Whether associations preceded infection or resulted from infection could not be shown with the cross-sectional design, and effector/memory subsets and HPV-specific T cells were not isolated. By combining richness with V gene abundances, random forest classifiers separated cases from controls with an estimated AUC of roughly 0.84.

Every participant had a single incident cervical HPV16 infection, and women with prevalent HPV16 infections were excluded. Cervical HPV DNA was detected by MY09/MY11 PCR and genotyped by dot-blot hybridization. Around 15 mL of heparinized blood were centrifuged, and the buffy coat was split into aliquots, frozen at -30 degrees C, and then kept at -80 degrees C. QIAGEN kits were used to extract genomic DNA from buffy coat specimens. TCR beta CDR3 regions were amplified by multiplex PCR using the immunoSEQ assay from an average of around 1.2 ug genomic DNA per sample. The assay corrected primer bias using a complete synthetic TCR repertoire to establish an amplification baseline. The amplicons were sequenced on the Illumina platform. Turning to the authors' computational methods: Error correction of the sequences involved clustering with frequency ratios plus a modified nearest-neighbor algorithm, after which the sequences were analyzed in the immunoSEQ Analyzer using IMGT gene definitions. At each rarefaction depth, TCR richness and evenness were averaged across 20 rarefaction repeats, and samples with fewer sequences than that depth were excluded. Wilcoxon rank sum tests with FDR correction were used to compare relative abundances of V, D and J genes between the groups. Blinded duplicates gave an intraclass correlation of 95.6% for TCR richness and an average of around 76% across under 75 gene segments. TCRdb carries this immuneACCESS record with in-frame sequences only. Its versions omit some clonotypes, under half of them owing to an unresolved V gene in the studies checked, with the rest unexplained. V, J and clone size are taken as reported in that table, and D and trimming were inferred from the DNA itself. The table held for this sample gives about 28,000 clones. The ten largest clones take up roughly a sixth of the sample.

Input material: blood buffy coat. The rearranged chain carries TRBV2 and TRBJ2-1; 11 middle bases align to TRBD2. The source is a woman aged 18 to 75 with a cervical HPV16 infection that either progressed to CIN3+ or cleared (not recorded which). The CDR3 corresponds to CASSWTSGFDYNEQFF. The part of the CDR3 DNA that was read is TGTGCCAGCAGTTGGACTAGCGGGTTCGACTACAATGAG. The CDR3 plus the reference TRBV2 and TRBJ2-1 genes for the other parts give the full variable domain: EPEVTQTPSHQVTQMGQEVILRCVPISNHLYFYWYRQILGQKVEFLVSFYNNEISEKSEIFDDQFSVERPDGSNFTLKIRSTKLEDSAMYFCASSWTSGFDYNEQFFGPGTRLTVL.